Shown below are 24 T cell receptor beta chains from a single sample sequenced in a study of T cell repertoires in cytomegalovirus infection. TCRdb ran MiXCR on the reads and lists one entry per CDR3 protein. The table records some 500,000 distinct CDR3 sequences, around 35% of them present only once. The antigens for these receptors are not known. Sequencing used cultured PBMCs, obtained from culture after CMV antigen stimulation. The receptors were gathered from a human donor in good health (CMV status not recorded). Some clones in this sample may be carry-over from other donors' samples.

This clonotype was counted between two and nine times. The V and J genes are TRBV5-4 and TRBJ2-5; tentatively, D is TRBD1 or TRBD2 (6 bases each). V lost 5 bases and J lost 2, with 16 bases in between. The CDR3 is made up of 15 amino acids. Germline CDR1 is SGHNT and CDR2 is YYREEE (reference sequence). The CDR3, as DNA: TGTGCCAGCAGGCCCCGGGGAGGACAGCAAGAGACCCAGTACTTC. It encodes CASRPRGGQQETQYF.

The rearrangement joins TRBV6-6 to TRBJ2-2; D is perhaps TRBD2 (6 bases). The germline V gene encodes CDR1 MNHNY and CDR2 SVGAGI (reference sequence). Trimming left V 4 bases short and J 1 base short, with 10 bases between. The CDR3 spans 15 residues. CDR3 protein: CASSSRGLNTGELFF. CDR3 sequence (DNA): TGTGCCAGCAGTTCGCGGGGATTGAACACCGGGGAGCTGTTTTTT.

This rearrangement joins TRBV7-2 to TRBJ1-5; D remains ambiguous. The V gene's germline CDR1 is SGHTA and CDR2 FQGNSA. This CDR3 has 15 amino acids. V lost 5 bases, J lost 8 bases, and 19 bases lay in between. Written as DNA, the CDR3 is TGTGCCAGCAGCCTTTCAAAACCCGGGGTAAAGCCCCAGCATTTT. Its translation: CASSLSKPGVKPQHF.

The chain recombines TRBV27 with TRBJ2-4; 8 nucleotides align to TRBD1. CDR3 length: 18 amino acids. V trimming: 7 bases; J trimming: 0 bases; junction bases outside the gene matches: 14. Germline CDR1 reads MNHEY; CDR2 reads SMNVEV (reference sequence). CDR3 in amino acids: CASTSLTSGGLAKNIQYF. Here the CDR3 DNA reads TGTGCCAGCACCTCACTAACCTCAGGGGGCTTAGCCAAAAACATTCAGTACTTC.

The CDR3 DNA is TGTGCCAGCAGGGTAGGCAGGGTAGAGACCCAGTACTTC. Amino acids: CASRVGRVETQYF. The V gene is TRBV12-3 or TRBV12-4, the J gene TRBJ2-5, with TRBD1 as a possible D gene (5 bases). V was trimmed by 6 bases and J by 4 bases, leaving 12 bases between them. CDR3 length: 13 residues.

The genes are TRBV6-2 or TRBV6-3 and TRBJ2-7; TRBD1 matches at 9 bases. CDR3 size: 13 residues. The ends lost 6 bases at V and 7 bases at J; junction bases unmatched: 7. Germline CDR1 MNHEY, CDR2 SVGEGT. Here the CDR3 reads CASSQQGANEQYF. DNA of the CDR3: TGTGCCAGCAGCCAACAGGGGGCGAATGAGCAGTACTTC.

This chain uses TRBV7-9 with TRBJ2-2; D remains ambiguous. This CDR3 contains 17 residues. The V and J ends lost 10 bases and 1 base respectively, with 22 bases between them. CDR1 and CDR2 (germline): SEHNR, FQNEAQ (reference sequence). CDR3 residues: CATGNRSPLRNTGELFF. The DNA of the CDR3 is TGTGCCACCGGTAACAGATCCCCCTTACGGAACACCGGGGAGCTGTTTTTT.

This clonotype was seen a few times. The gene calls are TRBV12-3 or TRBV12-4 and TRBJ2-3; D is uncertain. V was clipped by 6 bases and J by 6 bases, with 13 bases between them. The CDR3 consists of 13 residues. The CDR3: CASRDGGYDTQYF. The CDR3 nucleotides are TGTGCCAGCAGGGATGGCGGCTACGATACGCAGTATTTT.

This clonotype was seen ten or more times. The chain combines TRBV28 with TRBJ2-7; 12 bases line up with TRBD2. Germline CDR1 and CDR2: MDHEN and SYDVKM. This CDR3 has 17 residues. J was trimmed by 6 bases and V by 6 bases; bases with no gene match: 15. The CDR3: CASSRTRTSGTQGEQYV. In DNA, the CDR3 is TGTGCCAGCAGCCGGACTCGGACTAGCGGGACCCAAGGCGAGCAGTACGTC.

This clonotype was detected a few times. This sequence joins TRBV6-1 and TRBJ2-7; 15 bases match TRBD2. Germline V gene data show CDR1 as MNHNS and CDR2 as SASEGT. V lost 7 bases to trimming and J lost 4 bases; unmatched junction nucleotides: 5. The CDR3 has 15 residues. The CDR3 protein is CASKPGLAGGYEQYV. The CDR3 DNA follows: TGTGCCAGCAAACCGGGACTAGCGGGAGGATACGAGCAGTACGTC.

This clonotype has a handful of counts. The rearrangement joins TRBV7-8 to TRBJ2-3; no reliable D call. The CDR3 loop spans 13 amino acids. CDR1 is SGHVS, CDR2 FQNEAQ, per germline. Trimming removed 5 bases from V and 11 bases from J, with 17 bases in between. The CDR3 sequence: CASSPPGLGKQYF. CDR3 in DNA: TGTGCCAGCAGCCCCCCTGGGTTGGGGAAGCAGTATTTT. Variable domain in full (rest from reference TRBV7-8 and TRBJ2-3): GAGVSQSPRYKVAKRGQDVALRCDPISGHVSLFWYQQALGQGPEFLTYFQNEAQLDKSGLPSDRFFAERPEGSVSTLKIQRTQQEDSAVYLCASSPPGLGKQYFGPGTRLTVL.

This clonotype has more than one count but fewer than ten. The V call is TRBV19, the J call TRBJ1-3; 9 positions match TRBD1. V lost 9 bases and J lost 3; bases outside the gene matches: 15. This CDR3 contains 17 residues. Germline CDR1 is LNHDA and CDR2 is SQIVND (reference sequence). The CDR3 is CASVDTTWTGVGNTIYF. The CDR3 DNA follows: TGTGCCAGCGTTGACACCACCTGGACAGGGGTTGGAAACACCATATATTTT.

This sequence joins TRBV9 and TRBJ2-1; 11 positions agree with TRBD1. This CDR3 is 20 amino acids long. Germline V gene lookup returns CDR1 SGDLS and CDR2 YYNGEE. V lost 4 bases and J lost 4; bases outside the gene matches: 19. The CDR3 protein is CASSTHGTGGLGGTYNEQFF. CDR3 bases: TGTGCCAGCAGCACACATGGGACAGGGGGTCTGGGCGGAACTTACAATGAGCAGTTCTTC.

This clonotype was picked up many times. The gene calls are TRBV6-1 and TRBJ2-7, with D possibly being TRBD2 (8 bases). V lost 6 bases, J lost 5 bases, and 20 bases lay in between. CDR1 is MNHNS, CDR2 SASEGT, per germline. The CDR3 contains 15 residues. CDR3 DNA sequence: TGTGCCAGCAGGAAGGGACAGCAGCGGGGGAACGAGCAGTACTTC. Translated: CASRKGQQRGNEQYF.

The chain couples TRBV6-4 to TRBJ2-5; possible D gene TRBD2, 6 bases. The CDR3 totals 14 residues. Trimming removed 6 bases from V and 3 bases from J, with 14 bases in between. The germline V gene has CDR1 MRHNA and CDR2 SNTAGT. CDR3 coding DNA: TGTGCCAGCAGGGGGACGGGACTGGAAGAGACCCAGTACTTC. Protein product: CASRGTGLEETQYF.

The chain employs TRBV29-1 and TRBJ2-1, with 9 bases matching TRBD2. This CDR3 is 13 amino acids long. CDR1 and CDR2 from the germline V gene are SQVTM and ANQGSEA. The V and J ends lost 7 bases and 10 bases, in that order; junction bases with no gene match: 11. The CDR3 loop reads CSESGLAGREQFF. DNA for the CDR3: TGCAGCGAGTCTGGCCTAGCGGGACGGGAGCAGTTCTTC.

This sequence joins TRBV28 and TRBJ1-2; D is uncertain. CDR1 and CDR2 from the germline V gene are MDHEN and SYDVKM. Trimming removed 5 bases from V and 6 bases from J, with 13 bases in between. This CDR3 comprises 13 residues. Here the CDR3 reads CASSPQMVDGYTF. CDR3 nucleotides: TGTGCCAGCAGTCCACAGATGGTCGATGGCTACACCTTC.

J is TRBJ2-7 and V is TRBV4-1; D is unresolved. Deletions cut 1 base from V and 7 bases from J, with 11 bases between. The length of the CDR3 is 13 residues. The germline gives CDR1 MGHRA, CDR2 YSYEKL. CDR3 sequence: CASSQAPGREQYV. In DNA, the CDR3 is TGCGCCAGCAGCCAAGCCCCTGGGCGGGAGCAGTACGTC.

The chain carries TRBV19 and TRBJ2-1; 12 bases match TRBD2. This CDR3 contains 17 residues. Germline V gives CDR1 LNHDA, CDR2 SQIVND (reference sequence). The V segment lost 7 bases and the J segment 4 bases; nucleotides outside the gene matches: 11. CDR3 region: CASTLTSGSSPYNEQFF. The CDR3 DNA follows: TGTGCCAGTACCCTGACTAGCGGGAGTTCCCCGTACAATGAGCAGTTCTTC.

This clonotype was seen more than once but under ten times. The gene calls are TRBV7-2 and TRBJ2-3; D gene unclear. CDR3 length: 14 amino acids. Trimming left V 5 bases short and J 0 bases short, with 9 bases between. CDR1 and CDR2 from the germline V gene are SGHTA and FQGNSA. For the CDR3, the DNA is TGTGCCAGCAGCCCGTTGACAAGCACAGATACGCAGTATTTT. It translates to CASSPLTSTDTQYF.

The rearrangement links TRBV6-5 to TRBJ2-7; 14 positions agree with TRBD2. V gave up 2 bases and J gave up 4 bases; unmatched junction bases: 7. In germline, CDR1 is MNHEY, CDR2 SVGAGI. This CDR3 has 17 amino acids. DNA of the CDR3: TGTGCCAGCAGTTACCTAAGCCGACTAGCGGGAGGGTACGAGCAGTACTTC. Its translation: CASSYLSRLAGGYEQYF.

The table lists this clonotype with a few counts. The chain combines TRBV6-6 with TRBJ2-1; D may be TRBD2 (5 bases). The CDR3 spans 11 residues. Germline V CDR1 and CDR2: MNHNY, SVGAGI (reference sequence). V was cut by 8 bases and J by 13 bases, with 15 bases left in between. The DNA of the CDR3 is TGTGCCAGCGGAGCGGAGGAGCCTCAGTTCTTC. Translating gives CASGAEEPQFF.

This rearrangement joins TRBV20-1 to TRBJ1-1; weak D call: TRBD1 (5 bases). Germline loops: CDR1 DFQATT, CDR2 SNEGSKA (reference sequence). The CDR3 is made up of 12 amino acids. Trimming took 3 bases from V and 4 from J, leaving 9 bases between them. The CDR3 nucleotides read TGCAGTGCTAGCAGGGTGGGCACTGAAGCTTTCTTT. The encoded protein is CSASRVGTEAFF.

V gene TRBV19 combines with J gene TRBJ1-4; D is unresolved. CDR3 size: 13 residues. Germline-derived CDR1 and CDR2 are LNHDA and SQIVND (reference sequence). With 5 bases removed from V and 7 bases from J, the gap between germline ends came to 11 bases. CDR3 DNA: TGTGCCAGTAGTCCCCCCCCGGGTGAAAAACTGTTTTTT. Encoded protein: CASSPPPGEKLFF.